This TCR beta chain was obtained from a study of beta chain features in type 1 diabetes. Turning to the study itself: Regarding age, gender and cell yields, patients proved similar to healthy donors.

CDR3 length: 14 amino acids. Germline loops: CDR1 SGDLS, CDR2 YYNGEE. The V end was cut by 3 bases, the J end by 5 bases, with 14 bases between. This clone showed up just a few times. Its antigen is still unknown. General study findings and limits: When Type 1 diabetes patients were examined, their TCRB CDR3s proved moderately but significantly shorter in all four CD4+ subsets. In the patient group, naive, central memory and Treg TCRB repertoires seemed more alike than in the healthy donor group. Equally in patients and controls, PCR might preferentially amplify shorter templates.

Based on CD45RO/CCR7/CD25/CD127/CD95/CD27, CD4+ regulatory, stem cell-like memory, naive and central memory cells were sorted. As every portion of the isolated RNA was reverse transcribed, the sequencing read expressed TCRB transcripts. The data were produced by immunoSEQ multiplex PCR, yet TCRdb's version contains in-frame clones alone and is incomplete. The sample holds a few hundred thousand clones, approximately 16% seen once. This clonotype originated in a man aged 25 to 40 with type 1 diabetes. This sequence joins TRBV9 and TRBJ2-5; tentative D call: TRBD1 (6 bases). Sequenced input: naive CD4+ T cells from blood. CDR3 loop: CASSGTEGWETQYF. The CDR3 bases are TGTGCCAGCAGCGGGACAGAGGGTTGGGAGACCCAGTACTTC.